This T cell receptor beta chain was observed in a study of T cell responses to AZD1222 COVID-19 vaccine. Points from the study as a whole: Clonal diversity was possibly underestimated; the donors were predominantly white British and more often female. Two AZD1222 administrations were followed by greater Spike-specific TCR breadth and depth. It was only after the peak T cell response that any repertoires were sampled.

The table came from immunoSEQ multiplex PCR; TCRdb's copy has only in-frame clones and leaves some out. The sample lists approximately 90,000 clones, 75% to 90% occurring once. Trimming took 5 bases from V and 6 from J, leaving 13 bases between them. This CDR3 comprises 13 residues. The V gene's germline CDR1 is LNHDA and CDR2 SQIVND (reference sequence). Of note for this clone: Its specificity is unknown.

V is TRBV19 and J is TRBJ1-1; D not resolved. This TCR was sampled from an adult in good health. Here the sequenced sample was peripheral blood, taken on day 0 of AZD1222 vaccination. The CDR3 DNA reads TGTGCCAGTAGTTTCCACCTACAGCCTGAAGCTTTCTTT. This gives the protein CASSFHLQPEAFF.